A single sample gave rise to the 13 T cell receptor beta chains below, sequenced in a study of T cell responses to AZD1222 COVID-19 vaccine. Sequenced by immunoSEQ multiplex PCR; TCRdb stores in-frame clones only, minus some. The sample includes 90,000 to 150,000 clones, about 90% seen only once; the top ten take roughly 5%. The sequenced sample was peripheral blood, obtained on day 0 of AZD1222 vaccination. The receptors shown here come from an adult in good health.

The genes are TRBV2 and TRBJ2-1; 9 nucleotides align to TRBD2. V was clipped by 4 bases and J by 8 bases; unmatched bases: 3. Germline V gene data show CDR1 as SNHLY and CDR2 as FYNNEI. The CDR3 sequence is 13 residues long. The chain's CDR3 is CASSGGGGHEQFF. The CDR3 DNA reads as TGTGCCAGCAGTGGCGGGGGGGGACATGAGCAGTTCTTC.

The genes are TRBV28 and TRBJ2-7, with TRBD1 matching 9 bases. The germline V gene encodes CDR1 MDHEN and CDR2 SYDVKM. V shed 8 bases, J shed 5 bases, and the junction held 7 bases outside the gene matches. The CDR3 sequence is 13 residues long. CDR3 bases: TGTGCCAGCGGGGGACAGGGATTCAACGAGCAGTACTTC. This sequence encodes CASGGQGFNEQYF.

On this clone itself: Distinct nucleotide sequences in the sample also encode this CDR3. V is TRBV3-1 (or the pseudogene TRBV3-2) and J is TRBJ1-1, with TRBD1 as a possible D gene (5 bases). V was clipped by 1 base and J by 5 bases, with 8 bases between them. There are 13 residues in the CDR3. The germline gives CDR1 LGHDT, CDR2 YNNKEL (reference sequence). CDR3 protein: CASSQVRGTEAFF. Here the CDR3 DNA reads TGTGCCAGCAGCCAAGTTCGGGGGACTGAAGCTTTCTTT.

The chain links TRBV29-1 to TRBJ1-6; D gene uncertain. This CDR3 spans 14 amino acids. The V gene lost 6 bases and the J gene lost 7 bases, with 16 bases spanning the gap. Germline V CDR1 and CDR2: SQVTM, ANQGSEA. This CDR3 is CSVTTSTANSPLHF. Written as DNA, the CDR3 is TGCAGCGTAACCACTTCGACGGCAAATTCACCCCTCCACTTT.

This clone has more than one count but fewer than ten. The chain links TRBV5-4 to TRBJ1-1; D possibly corresponds to TRBD1 (5 bases). Per germline, CDR1 SGHNT and CDR2 YYREEE (reference sequence). The CDR3 totals 16 residues. The V and J ends lost 4 bases and 3 bases respectively, with 19 bases between them. CDR3 bases: TGTGCCAGCAGCCGGGGGGTGGGGAATTTTGACACTGAAGCTTTCTTT. It translates to CASSRGVGNFDTEAFF.

This clone was detected only a few times. The genes are TRBV15 and TRBJ2-7, with D perhaps given as TRBD1 or TRBD2 (6 bases each). V was clipped by 0 bases and J by 4 bases, with 16 bases between them. Per the germline V gene, CDR1 is LNHNV and CDR2 is YYDKDF (reference sequence). The CDR3 length is 16 residues. This CDR3 reads CATSRERGDGRYEQYF. DNA for the CDR3: TGTGCCACCAGCAGAGAGAGGGGGGATGGAAGGTACGAGCAGTACTTC.

The V gene is TRBV7-9, the J gene TRBJ2-7; 7 bases line up with TRBD1. After removal of 8 bases from V and 7 bases from J, the junction contained 11 bases not matched to a gene. CDR1 SEHNR and CDR2 FQNEAQ come from the germline V gene (reference sequence). This CDR3 is built from 13 residues. CDR3 nucleotide sequence: TGTGCCAGCGGCAATAGACAGGGTCGGGAGCAGTACTTC. Its protein product is CASGNRQGREQYF.

V and J are TRBV12-3 or TRBV12-4 and TRBJ1-5; the D is unclear. The CDR3 covers 13 residues. V was shortened by 4 bases and J by 2 bases, with 6 bases between the two germline ends. CDR3 protein: CASSYRGNQPQHF. The CDR3 DNA sequence: TGTGCCAGCAGTTACCGGGGCAATCAGCCCCAGCATTTT.

The gene calls are TRBV9 and TRBJ2-3; maybe TRBD2 (6 bases). Germline V lookup: CDR1 SGDLS, CDR2 YYNGEE. Trimming shortened V by 6 bases and J by 3 bases, and 14 bases separated the two germline ends. This CDR3 is 14 amino acids long. CDR3 region: CASTRSGGTDTQYF. The CDR3 nucleotides read TGTGCCAGCACCCGGAGTGGGGGGACAGATACGCAGTATTTT. Full variable domain (outside the CDR3, taken from reference TRBV9 and TRBJ2-3): DSGVTQTPKHLITATGQRVTLRCSPRSGDLSVYWYQQSLDQGLQFLIQYYNGEERAKGNILERFSAQQFPDLHSELNLSSLELGDSALYFCASTRSGGTDTQYFGPGTRLTVL.

The chain joins TRBV5-4 to TRBJ2-3; D may be TRBD2 (5 bases). The germline V gene has CDR1 SGHNT and CDR2 YYREEE (reference sequence). V shed 2 bases and J shed 0 bases, with 7 bases lying between them. The CDR3 runs 14 residues. As DNA, the CDR3 is TGTGCCAGCAGCTTTGGCGGGAGCACAGATACGCAGTATTTT. Amino acids: CASSFGGSTDTQYF. Complete variable domain (other parts from reference TRBV5-4 and TRBJ2-3): ETGVTQSPTHLIKTRGQQVTLRCSSQSGHNTVSWYQQALGQGPQFIFQYYREEENGRGNFPPRFSGLQFPNYSSELNVNALELDDSALYLCASSFGGSTDTQYFGPGTRLTVL.

V usage is TRBV5-6 and J usage is TRBJ2-3, with D possibly matching TRBD2 (5 bases). In germline, CDR1 is SGHDT, CDR2 YYEEEE. The CDR3 has 12 amino acids. V was trimmed by 4 bases and J by 7 bases, leaving 10 bases between them. CDR3 coding DNA: TGTGCCAGCAGCCAAGCGGATAATACGCAGTATTTT. Encoded protein: CASSQADNTQYF.

The CDR3 DNA is TGCGCCAGCAGCCTGGGAGGGAATGAGCAGTTCTTC. It yields the protein CASSLGGNEQFF. The rearrangement joins TRBV5-1 to TRBJ2-1, with 7 positions matching TRBD2. The CDR3 sequence is 12 residues long. J was trimmed by 7 bases and V by 4 bases; bases with no gene match: 2. From germline, CDR1 is SGHRS and CDR2 YFSETQ.

This clone was counted between two and nine times. This chain uses TRBV7-8 with TRBJ1-4; no clear D gene. CDR1 is SGHVS and CDR2 is FQNEAQ in the germline V gene. This CDR3 region has 15 residues. V was shortened by 5 bases and J by 2 bases, with 12 bases between the two germline ends. CDR3 DNA sequence: TGTGCCAGCAGCCCGAACGGGGTCACTAATGAAAAACTGTTTTTT. Amino acid sequence: CASSPNGVTNEKLFF.